Listed below are T cell receptor beta chains from one sample, sequenced in a study of T cells in tuberculosis. Here immunoSEQ multiplex PCR was the method, and the copy in TCRdb shows in-frame clones only, minus some. The data contain roughly 40,000 clones, 95% of them singletons. Sequenced sample: PBMCs. Every receptor here comes from a donor aged 10-29 years with latent tuberculosis or without tuberculosis infection. Each CDR3 is given with its conserved first and last residue. The D gene is left open where the match is weak. Some rows have no size entry. The others give once, few or many, or a class for an expanded clone.

>TRBJ2-3|.|TRBV4-1|.
CASSQVPPNKNTQYF
TGCGCCAGCAGCCAAGTTCCACCCAACAAGAATACGCAGTATTTT
>TRBJ1-1|.|TRBV4-3|.
CASSQDTDGEAFF
TGCGCCAGCAGCCAAGATACAGACGGTGAAGCTTTCTTT
>TRBJ1-1|.|TRBV27|TRBD1
CASSFLDRATEAFF
TGTGCCAGCAGTTTCCTCGACAGGGCCACTGAAGCTTTCTTT
>TRBJ1-3|.|TRBV28|TRBD1
CASRDRTGSGNTIYF
TGTGCCAGCAGGGACCGGACAGGGTCTGGAAACACCATATATTTT
>TRBJ2-3|.|TRBV7-9|TRBD2
CASSSRLAGVTDTQYF
TGTGCCAGCAGCTCGAGGCTAGCGGGGGTCACAGATACGCAGTATTTT
>TRBJ1-5|.|TRBV27|TRBD1
CASSSNRLDRDGSNQPQHF
TGTGCCAGCAGTTCTAATCGACTTGACAGGGATGGGAGCAATCAGCCCCAGCATTTT
>TRBJ1-1|.|TRBV13|.
CASSPGNTEAFF
TGTGCCAGCAGTCCGGGGAACACTGAAGCTTTCTTT
>TRBJ2-2|.|TRBV4-2|TRBD1
CASSQAPRDRGLRELFF
TGTGCCAGCAGCCAAGCCCCCCGGGACAGGGGGCTTAGGGAGCTGTTTTTT
>TRBJ1-6|.|TRBV7-6|TRBD1
CASSADRDSPLHF
TGTGCCAGCAGCGCAGACAGGGATTCACCCCTCCACTTT
>TRBJ1-1|.|TRBV18|.
CASSPPFGEKSTEAFF
TGTGCCAGCTCACCACCGTTCGGGGAAAAATCCACTGAAGCTTTCTTT
>TRBJ2-6|.|TRBV29-1|.
CSVGQRSGANVLTF
TGCAGCGTCGGACAGCGCTCTGGGGCCAACGTCCTGACTTTC
>TRBJ1-5|few|TRBV25-1|.
CASSEGGGREGNQPQHF
TGTGCCAGCAGTGAAGGGGGGGGCAGGGAGGGCAATCAGCCCCAGCATTTT
>TRBJ1-4|.|TRBV15|TRBD1
CATPKWDSGEKLFF
TGTGCCACTCCAAAGTGGGACAGTGGTGAAAAACTGTTTTTT
>TRBJ1-2|once|TRBV6-1|.
CASSEDGRRAPNYTF
TGTGCCAGCAGTGAAGACGGACGGAGGGCGCCCAACTACACCTTC
>TRBJ2-2|once|TRBV7-9|.
CASRDSGANTGELFF
TGTGCCAGCAGGGACAGCGGGGCGAACACCGGGGAGCTGTTTTTT
>TRBJ1-2|.|TRBV2|TRBD1
CASSLPDRGQFGYTF
TGTGCCAGCAGCTTACCGGACAGGGGGCAGTTTGGCTACACCTTC
>TRBJ2-3|few|TRBV9|.
CASSVDGSPTDTQYF
TGTGCCAGCAGCGTAGATGGTAGCCCCACAGATACGCAGTATTTT
>TRBJ2-7|.|TRBV2|TRBD2
CATAPSGGGFYEQYF
TGTGCCACTGCTCCTAGCGGGGGGGGGTTCTACGAGCAGTACTTC
>TRBJ2-7|.|TRBV28|TRBD1
CASSGRDRGGEQYF
TGTGCCAGCAGTGGCCGGGACAGAGGGGGCGAGCAGTACTTC
>TRBJ1-5|.|TRBV28|TRBD1
CASSLWLIGTGNNQPQHF
TGTGCCAGCAGTTTATGGCTGATTGGGACAGGGAACAATCAGCCCCAGCATTTT
>TRBJ1-1|.|TRBV7-2|.
CASSLAGRDTEAFF
TGTGCCAGCAGCTTAGCGGGGAGGGACACTGAAGCTTTCTTT
>TRBJ1-5|.|TRBV2|TRBD1
CASSGVDRETYSNQPQHF
TGTGCCAGCAGTGGTGTCGACAGGGAGACCTATAGCAATCAGCCCCAGCATTTT
>TRBJ1-5|.|TRBV2|.
CASSGFGQGNQPQHF
TGTGCCAGCAGTGGGTTTGGTCAGGGCAATCAGCCCCAGCATTTT
>TRBJ1-6|.|TRBV18|.
CASSPLADLDSPLHF
TGTGCCAGCTCACCCCTGGCCGATCTTGATTCACCCCTCCACTTT
>TRBJ1-2|.|TRBV6-1|.
CASRPTGYGYTF
TGTGCCAGCAGGCCGACAGGCTATGGCTACACCTTC
>TRBJ1-1|.|TRBV28|TRBD1
CASSYQTGIEAFF
TGTGCCAGCAGTTACCAGACAGGGATTGAAGCTTTCTTT
>TRBJ1-5|.|TRBV28|.
CASSFETANQPQHF
TGTGCCAGCAGTTTTGAGACAGCTAATCAGCCCCAGCATTTT
>TRBJ2-7|once|TRBV2|TRBD1
CASTGDRASYEQYF
TGTGCCAGCACCGGGGACAGGGCCAGTTACGAGCAGTACTTC
>TRBJ2-2|.|TRBV18|TRBD1
CASSPPGQMNTGELFF
TGTGCCAGCTCACCACCGGGACAGATGAACACCGGGGAGCTGTTTTTT
>TRBJ1-5|once|TRBV28|TRBD1
CASTPGQSINQPQHF
TGTGCCAGCACCCCGGGACAGTCAATCAATCAGCCCCAGCATTTT
>TRBJ2-3|once|TRBV28|TRBD1
CASSLPGTGATDTQYF
TGTGCCAGCAGTTTACCCGGCACAGGGGCCACAGATACGCAGTATTTT
>TRBJ1-1|.|TRBV7-2|.
CASSGYGRGNTEAFF
TGTGCCAGCAGCGGATATGGACGGGGGAACACTGAAGCTTTCTTT
>TRBJ1-5|.|TRBV6-4|TRBD1
CASASDRDQPQHF
TGTGCCAGCGCCTCCGACAGGGACCAGCCCCAGCATTTT
>TRBJ2-5|.|TRBV25-1|.
CASSEGTVSETQYF
TGTGCCAGCAGTGAGGGGACTGTTTCAGAGACCCAGTACTTC
>TRBJ1-2|few|TRBV5-6|TRBD1
CASSLARGHGYTF
TGTGCCAGCAGCTTGGCCAGGGGGCATGGCTACACCTTC
>TRBJ1-1|.|TRBV29-1|.
CSFGGTEAFF
TGCAGCTTCGGGGGCACTGAAGCTTTCTTT
>TRBJ2-7|.|TRBV25-1|.
CASSEPGEVNEQYF
TGTGCCAGCAGTGAACCCGGGGAGGTCAACGAGCAGTACTTC
>TRBJ1-2|.|TRBV7-9|TRBD1
CASSFGTGGYTF
TGTGCCAGCAGCTTTGGGACAGGGGGCTACACCTTC
>TRBJ1-5|.|TRBV29-1|TRBD1
CSVVDRGPSNQPQHF
TGCAGCGTTGTAGACAGGGGGCCCTCCAATCAGCCCCAGCATTTT
>TRBJ1-1|.|TRBV11-2|TRBD1
CASSSQGGNTEAFF
TGTGCCAGCAGCTCCCAGGGGGGGAACACTGAAGCTTTCTTT
>TRBJ1-2|.|TRBV12-5|.
CASGLGQATSYGYTF
TGTGCTAGTGGTTTGGGACAGGCGACATCCTATGGCTACACCTTC
>TRBJ1-2|once|TRBV6-6|.
CASSYSQKGGYGYTF
TGTGCCAGCAGTTACTCCCAAAAGGGAGGCTATGGCTACACCTTC
>TRBJ1-1|.|TRBV6-5|.
CASSYGRNTEAFF
TGTGCCAGCAGTTACGGGAGGAACACTGAAGCTTTCTTT
>TRBJ2-1|.|TRBV27|.
CASSSQGGSYNEQFF
TGTGCCAGCAGTTCTCAGGGGGGCTCCTACAATGAGCAGTTCTTC
>TRBJ2-2|.|TRBV5-4|.
CASSFQTGTTGELFF
TGTGCCAGCAGCTTCCAGACAGGAACCACCGGGGAGCTGTTTTTT
>TRBJ1-1|.|TRBV2|.
CASSEEGGITEAFF
TGTGCCAGCAGTGAAGAGGGGGGGATTACTGAAGCTTTCTTT
>TRBJ1-2|.|TRBV27|TRBD1
CASRRQGSNYGYTF
TGTGCCAGCAGGAGACAGGGGTCCAACTATGGCTACACCTTC
>TRBJ1-2|.|TRBV5-5|.
CASSLVGGVYGYTF
TGTGCCAGCAGCTTGGTAGGGGGAGTCTATGGCTACACCTTC
>TRBJ1-1|.|TRBV28|TRBD1
CASSRDRGPDGAFF
TGTGCCAGCAGTCGGGACAGGGGGCCCGATGGAGCTTTCTTT
>TRBJ2-7|once|TRBV19|.
CASSSGTYEQYF
TGTGCCTCAAGTAGCGGAACCTACGAGCAGTACTTC
>TRBJ2-7|.|TRBV11-2|TRBD1
CASSSRDRDSYEQYF
TGTGCCAGCAGCTCCCGGGACAGGGACTCCTACGAGCAGTACTTC
>TRBJ2-3|.|TRBV18|.
CASSPYVLRDTDTQYF
TGTGCCAGCTCACCATACGTCCTGCGGGACACAGATACGCAGTATTTT
>TRBJ2-7|.|TRBV7-2|.
CASTPGGFQYEQYF
TGTGCCAGCACCCCAGGAGGCTTCCAATACGAGCAGTACTTC
>TRBJ2-1|.|TRBV28|TRBD1
CASTLAAGTGYYNEQFF
TGTGCCAGCACTCTCGCGGCGGGGACAGGCTACTACAATGAGCAGTTCTTC
>TRBJ1-1|.|TRBV4-3|.
CASSQEQGLTEAFF
TGCGCCAGCAGCCAAGAGCAGGGGCTAACTGAAGCTTTCTTT
>TRBJ1-2|.|TRBV30|TRBD1
CAWGADRGDYTF
TGTGCCTGGGGGGCTGACAGGGGAGACTACACCTTC
>TRBJ1-2|medium-sized|TRBV10-2|TRBD1
CASGTGTLGGYTF
TGCGCCAGCGGGACAGGAACCTTAGGTGGCTACACCTTC
>TRBJ2-7|once|TRBV30|TRBD1
CALRGQGIYEQYF
TGTGCCCTAAGGGGACAGGGGATTTACGAGCAGTACTTC
>TRBJ1-4|.|TRBV9|.
CASSYSGGTNEKLFF
TGTGCCAGCAGCTATTCCGGGGGTACCAATGAAAAACTGTTTTTT